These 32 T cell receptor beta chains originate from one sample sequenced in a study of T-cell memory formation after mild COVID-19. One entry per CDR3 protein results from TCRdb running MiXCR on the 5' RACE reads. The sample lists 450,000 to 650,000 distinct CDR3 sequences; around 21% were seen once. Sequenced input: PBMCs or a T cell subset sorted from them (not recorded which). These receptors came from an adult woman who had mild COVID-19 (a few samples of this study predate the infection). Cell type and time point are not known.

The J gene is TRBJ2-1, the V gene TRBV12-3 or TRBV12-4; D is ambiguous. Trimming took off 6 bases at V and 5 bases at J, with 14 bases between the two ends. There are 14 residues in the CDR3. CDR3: CASRFSSGNNEQFF. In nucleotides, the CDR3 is TGTGCCAGCAGGTTTTCGTCGGGCAACAATGAGCAGTTCTTC.

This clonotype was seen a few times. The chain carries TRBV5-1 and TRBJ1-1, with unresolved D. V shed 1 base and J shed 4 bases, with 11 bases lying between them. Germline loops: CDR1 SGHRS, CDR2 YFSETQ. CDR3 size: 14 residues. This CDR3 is CASSLLGFGTEAFF. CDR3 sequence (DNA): TGCGCCAGCAGCTTGTTGGGTTTCGGCACTGAAGCTTTCTTT.

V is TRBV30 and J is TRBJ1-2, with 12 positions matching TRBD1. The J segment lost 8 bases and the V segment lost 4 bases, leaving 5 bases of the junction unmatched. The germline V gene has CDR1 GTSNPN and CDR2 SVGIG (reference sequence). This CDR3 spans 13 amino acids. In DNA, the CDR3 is TGTGCCTGGACGGGACAGGGGGCTTTCGGCTACACCTTC. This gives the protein CAWTGQGAFGYTF.

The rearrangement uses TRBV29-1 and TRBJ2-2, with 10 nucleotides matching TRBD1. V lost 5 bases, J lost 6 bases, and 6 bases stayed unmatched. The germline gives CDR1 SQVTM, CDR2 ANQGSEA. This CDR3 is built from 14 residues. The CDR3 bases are TGCAGCGTTAAATCCGGGACAGGGGCCGGGGAGCTGTTTTTT. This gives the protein CSVKSGTGAGELFF.

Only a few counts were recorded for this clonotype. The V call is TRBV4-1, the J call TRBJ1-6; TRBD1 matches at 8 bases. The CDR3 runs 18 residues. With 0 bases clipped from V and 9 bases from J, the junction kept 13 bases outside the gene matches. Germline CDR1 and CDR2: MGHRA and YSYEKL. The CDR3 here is CASSQDDRVTGVRSPLHF. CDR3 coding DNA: TGCGCCAGCAGCCAAGATGACCGGGTGACAGGGGTTCGTTCACCCCTCCACTTT.

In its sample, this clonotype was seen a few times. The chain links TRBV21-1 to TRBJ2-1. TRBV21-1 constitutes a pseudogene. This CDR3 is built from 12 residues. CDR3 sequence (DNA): TGTGCCAGCAGCACGGATCTCAATGAGCAGTTCTTC. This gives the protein CASSTDLNEQFF.

The chain's CDR3 is CASSFDGGFHQPQHF. CDR3 DNA: TGTGCCAGCAGCTTCGACGGCGGATTCCACCAGCCCCAGCATTTT. The chain is built from TRBV7-2 and TRBJ1-5, with D unresolved. Germline assignment: CDR1 SGHTA and CDR2 FQGNSA. The V gene lost 3 bases and the J gene lost 7 bases, with 16 bases spanning the gap. The CDR3 totals 15 residues.

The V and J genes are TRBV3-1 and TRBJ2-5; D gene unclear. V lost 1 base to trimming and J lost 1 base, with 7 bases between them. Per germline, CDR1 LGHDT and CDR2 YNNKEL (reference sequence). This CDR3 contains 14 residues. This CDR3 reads CASSQGIGQETQYF. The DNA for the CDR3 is TGTGCCAGCAGCCAAGGTATAGGCCAAGAGACCCAGTACTTC.

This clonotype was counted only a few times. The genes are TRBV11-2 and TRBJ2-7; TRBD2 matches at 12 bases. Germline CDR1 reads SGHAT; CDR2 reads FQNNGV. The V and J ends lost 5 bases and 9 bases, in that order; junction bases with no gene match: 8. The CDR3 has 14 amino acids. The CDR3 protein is CASSPTSGSPGQYF. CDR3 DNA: TGTGCCAGCAGCCCGACTAGCGGGAGTCCAGGGCAGTACTTC.

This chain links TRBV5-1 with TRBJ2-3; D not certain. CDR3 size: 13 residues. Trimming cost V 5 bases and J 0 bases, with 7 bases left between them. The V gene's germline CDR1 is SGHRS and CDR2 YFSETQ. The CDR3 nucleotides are TGCGCCAGCAGAGAGGTTAGCACAGATACGCAGTATTTT. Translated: CASREVSTDTQYF.

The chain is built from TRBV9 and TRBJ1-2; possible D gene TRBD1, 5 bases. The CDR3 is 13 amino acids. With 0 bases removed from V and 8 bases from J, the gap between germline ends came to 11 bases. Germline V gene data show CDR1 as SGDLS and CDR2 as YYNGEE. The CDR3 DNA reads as TGTGCCAGCAGCGTAGCTAAGAGGGACGGCTACACCTTC. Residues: CASSVAKRDGYTF.

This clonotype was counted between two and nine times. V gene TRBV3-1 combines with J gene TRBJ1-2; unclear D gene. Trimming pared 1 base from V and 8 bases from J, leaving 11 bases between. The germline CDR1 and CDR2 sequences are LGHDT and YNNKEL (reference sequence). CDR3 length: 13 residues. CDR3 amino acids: CASSQGEGWGYTF. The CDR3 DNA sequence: TGTGCCAGCAGCCAAGGGGAGGGCTGGGGCTACACCTTC.

DNA for the CDR3: TGTGCCAGCAGCTTGTTTTCGGGCGCAACGAACACCGGGGAGCTGTTTTTT. It yields the protein CASSLFSGATNTGELFF. The chain links TRBV5-6 to TRBJ2-2; D is unclear. Trimming took 1 base from V and 0 from J, leaving 13 bases between them. In germline, CDR1 is SGHDT, CDR2 YYEEEE. The CDR3 has 17 residues.

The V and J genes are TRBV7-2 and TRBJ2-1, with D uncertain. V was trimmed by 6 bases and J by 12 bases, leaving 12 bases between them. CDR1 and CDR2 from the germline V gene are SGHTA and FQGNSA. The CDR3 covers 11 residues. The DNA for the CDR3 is TGTGCCAGCAGTGTCAGTCCATCGCAGTTCTTC. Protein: CASSVSPSQFF.

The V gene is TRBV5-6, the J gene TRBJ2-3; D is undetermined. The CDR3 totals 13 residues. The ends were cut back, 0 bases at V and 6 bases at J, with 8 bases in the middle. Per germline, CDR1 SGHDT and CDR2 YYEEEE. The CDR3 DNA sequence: TGTGCCAGCAGCTTGGACGGCGGTGATACGCAGTATTTT. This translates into CASSLDGGDTQYF.

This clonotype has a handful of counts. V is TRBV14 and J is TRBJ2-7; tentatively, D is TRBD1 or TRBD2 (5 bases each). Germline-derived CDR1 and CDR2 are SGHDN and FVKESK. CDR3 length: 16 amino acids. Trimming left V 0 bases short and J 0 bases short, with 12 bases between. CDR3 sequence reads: CASSQEGLALSYEQYF. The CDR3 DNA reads TGTGCCAGCAGCCAAGAGGGGCTAGCTCTCTCCTACGAGCAGTACTTC. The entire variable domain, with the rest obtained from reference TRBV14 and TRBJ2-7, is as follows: EAGVTQFPSHSVIEKGQTVTLRCDPISGHDNLYWYRRVMGKEIKFLLHFVKESKQDESGMPNNRFLAERTGGTYSTLKVQPAELEDSGVYFCASSQEGLALSYEQYFGPGTRLTVT.

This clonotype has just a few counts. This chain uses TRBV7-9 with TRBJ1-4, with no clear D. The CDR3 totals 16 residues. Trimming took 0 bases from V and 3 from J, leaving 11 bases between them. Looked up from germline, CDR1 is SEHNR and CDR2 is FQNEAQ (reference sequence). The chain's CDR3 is CASSLASGSSNEKLFF. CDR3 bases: TGTGCCAGCAGCTTAGCTTCCGGTTCTTCTAATGAAAAACTGTTTTTT. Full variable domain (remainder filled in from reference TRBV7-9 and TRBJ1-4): DTGVSQNPRHKITKRGQNVTFRCDPISEHNRLYWYRQTLGQGPEFLTYFQNEAQLEKSRLLSDRFSAERPKGSFSTLEIQRTEQGDSAMYLCASSLASGSSNEKLFFGSGTQLSVL.

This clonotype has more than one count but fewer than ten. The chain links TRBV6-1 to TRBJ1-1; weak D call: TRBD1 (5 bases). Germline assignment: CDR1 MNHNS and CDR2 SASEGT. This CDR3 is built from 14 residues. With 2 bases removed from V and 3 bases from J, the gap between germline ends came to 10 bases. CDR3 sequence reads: CASSESGFDTEAFF. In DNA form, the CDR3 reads TGTGCCAGCAGTGAATCAGGGTTCGACACTGAAGCTTTCTTT.

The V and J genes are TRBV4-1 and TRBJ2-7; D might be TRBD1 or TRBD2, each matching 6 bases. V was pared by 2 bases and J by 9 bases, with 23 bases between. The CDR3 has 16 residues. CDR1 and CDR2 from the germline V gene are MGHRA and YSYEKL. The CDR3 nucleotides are TGCGCCAGCAGCCAACCGTCCCGGGGGCTCTATCTACCGCAGTACTTC. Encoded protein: CASSQPSRGLYLPQYF.

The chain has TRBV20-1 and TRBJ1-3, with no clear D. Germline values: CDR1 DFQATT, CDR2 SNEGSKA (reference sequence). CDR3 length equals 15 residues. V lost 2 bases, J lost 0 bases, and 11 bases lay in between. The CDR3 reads CSARPDGSSGNTIYF. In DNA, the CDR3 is TGCAGTGCTAGACCGGACGGGAGCTCTGGAAACACCATATATTTT.

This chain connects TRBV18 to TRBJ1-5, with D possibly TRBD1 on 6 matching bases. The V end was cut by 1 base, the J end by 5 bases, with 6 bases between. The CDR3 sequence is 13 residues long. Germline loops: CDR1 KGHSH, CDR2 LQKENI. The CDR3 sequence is CASSPRTDQPQHF. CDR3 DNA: TGTGCCAGCTCACCACGGACAGATCAGCCCCAGCATTTT.

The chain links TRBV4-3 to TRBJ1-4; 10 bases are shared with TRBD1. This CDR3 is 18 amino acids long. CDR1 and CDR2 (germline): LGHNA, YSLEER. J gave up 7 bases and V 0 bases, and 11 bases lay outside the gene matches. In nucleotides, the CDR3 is TGCGCCAGCAGCCAAGATATTATGACAGGGGGCGTTGGTGAAAAACTGTTTTTT. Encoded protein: CASSQDIMTGGVGEKLFF.

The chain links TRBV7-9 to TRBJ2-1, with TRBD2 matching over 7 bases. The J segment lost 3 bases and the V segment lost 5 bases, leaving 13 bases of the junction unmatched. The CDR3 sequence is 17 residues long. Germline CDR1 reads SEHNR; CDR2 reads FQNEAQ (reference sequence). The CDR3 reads CASSPRGGRISYNEQFF. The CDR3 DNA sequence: TGTGCCAGCAGCCCCCGGGGAGGGCGTATAAGCTACAATGAGCAGTTCTTC.

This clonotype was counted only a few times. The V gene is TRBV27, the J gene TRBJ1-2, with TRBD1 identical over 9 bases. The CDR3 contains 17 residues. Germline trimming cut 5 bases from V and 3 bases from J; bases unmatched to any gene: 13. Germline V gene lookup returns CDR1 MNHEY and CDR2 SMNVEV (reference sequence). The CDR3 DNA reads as TGTGCCAGCAGTCCCAGGGACAGGGCTAATCCAGACTATGGCTACACCTTC. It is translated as CASSPRDRANPDYGYTF.

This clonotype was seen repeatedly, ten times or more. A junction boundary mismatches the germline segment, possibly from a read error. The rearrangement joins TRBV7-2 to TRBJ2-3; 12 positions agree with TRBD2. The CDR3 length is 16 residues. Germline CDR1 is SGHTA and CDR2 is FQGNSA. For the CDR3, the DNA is TGCGCCAGCAGCCTGGGCCTAGCGGGGGGGACAGATACGCAGTATTTT. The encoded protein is CASSLGLAGGTDTQYF.

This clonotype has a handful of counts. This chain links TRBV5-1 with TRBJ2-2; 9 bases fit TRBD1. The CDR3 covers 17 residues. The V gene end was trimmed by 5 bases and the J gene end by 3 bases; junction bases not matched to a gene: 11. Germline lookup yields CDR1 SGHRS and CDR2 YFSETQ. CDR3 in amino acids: CASRIPHRGLHTGELFF. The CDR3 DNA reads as TGCGCCAGCAGGATTCCCCACAGGGGGCTTCACACCGGGGAGCTGTTTTTT. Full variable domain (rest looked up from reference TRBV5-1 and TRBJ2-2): KAGVTQTPRYLIKTRGQQVTLSCSPISGHRSVSWYQQTPGQGLQFLFEYFSETQRNKGNFPGRFSGRQFSNSRSEMNVSTLELGDSALYLCASRIPHRGLHTGELFFGEGSRLTVL.

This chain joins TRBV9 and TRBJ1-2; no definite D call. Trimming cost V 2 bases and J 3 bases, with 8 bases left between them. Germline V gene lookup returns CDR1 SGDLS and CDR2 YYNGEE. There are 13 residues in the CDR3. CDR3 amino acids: CASSVESYYGYTF. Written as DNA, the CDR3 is TGTGCCAGCAGCGTCGAATCTTACTATGGCTACACCTTC.

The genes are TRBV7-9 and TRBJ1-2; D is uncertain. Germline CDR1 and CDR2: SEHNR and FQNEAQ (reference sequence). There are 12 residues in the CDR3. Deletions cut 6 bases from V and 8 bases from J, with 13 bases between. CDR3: CASSSNKEGYTF. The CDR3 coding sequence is TGTGCCAGCAGTTCCAACAAAGAAGGCTACACCTTC.

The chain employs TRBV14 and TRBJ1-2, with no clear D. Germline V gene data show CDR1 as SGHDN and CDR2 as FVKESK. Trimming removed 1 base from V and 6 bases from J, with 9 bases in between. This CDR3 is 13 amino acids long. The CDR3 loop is CASSQVEGNGYTF. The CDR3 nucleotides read TGTGCCAGCAGCCAAGTAGAAGGGAATGGCTACACCTTC.

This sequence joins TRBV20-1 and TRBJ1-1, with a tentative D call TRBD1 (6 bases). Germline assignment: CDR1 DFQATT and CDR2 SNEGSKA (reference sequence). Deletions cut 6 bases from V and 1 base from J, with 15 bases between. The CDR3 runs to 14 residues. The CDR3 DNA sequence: TGCAGTGCCAAACTTCGACAGGAGAACACTGAAGCTTTCTTT. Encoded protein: CSAKLRQENTEAFF.

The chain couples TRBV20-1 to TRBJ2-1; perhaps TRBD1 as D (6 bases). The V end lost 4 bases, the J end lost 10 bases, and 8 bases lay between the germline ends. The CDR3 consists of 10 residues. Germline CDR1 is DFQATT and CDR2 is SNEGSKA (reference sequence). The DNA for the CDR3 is TGCAGTGCTAACAGGGTGGAGCAGTTCTTC. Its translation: CSANRVEQFF.

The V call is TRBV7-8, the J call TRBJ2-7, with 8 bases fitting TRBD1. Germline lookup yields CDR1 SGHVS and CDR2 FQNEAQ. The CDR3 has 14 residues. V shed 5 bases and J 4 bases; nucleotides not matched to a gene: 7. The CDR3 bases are TGTGCCAGCAGCAACCGGGACAGGTTATACGAGCAGTACTTC. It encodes CASSNRDRLYEQYF.